The rows below give T cell receptor beta chains drawn from one sample of a study of T cell responses to AZD1222 COVID-19 vaccine. Profiling relied on immunoSEQ multiplex PCR, and the TCRdb table lists in-frame clones only, not all of them. The sample contains some 150,000 clones, over 90% of which appear only once. Here the sequenced sample was peripheral blood, taken 28 days after the second AZD1222 dose. These receptors all come from an adult who received the AZD1222 COVID-19 vaccine. Both conserved end residues are part of each CDR3. The D gene is left open where the match is weak. Clone size appears in some rows only: once, few, many, or a class for an expanded clone.

V,J,D,size,length,CDR3,DNA
TRBV19,TRBJ1-2,TRBD1,.,14,CASTRDRGNYGYTF,TGTGCCAGTACCCGGGACAGGGGCAACTATGGCTACACCTTC
TRBV19,TRBJ1-5,TRBD1,.,15,CASSWRQGSNQPQHF,TGTGCCAGTAGTTGGAGACAGGGAAGCAATCAGCCCCAGCATTTT
TRBV6-4,TRBJ1-4,.,.,14,CASSKNRNNEKLFF,TGTGCCAGCAGTAAAAACAGAAATAATGAAAAACTGTTTTTT
TRBV5-1,TRBJ1-1,.,.,14,CASSSAAANTEAFF,TGCGCCAGCAGCTCCGCCGCAGCTAACACTGAAGCTTTCTTT
TRBV24-1,TRBJ2-1,TRBD1,.,17,CATSDFRGTGGWNEQFF,TGTGCCACCAGTGATTTCCGGGGGACAGGGGGCTGGAATGAGCAGTTCTTC
TRBV7-9,TRBJ1-2,.,.,15,CASSLANRASYGYTF,TGTGCCAGCAGCTTAGCCAACAGGGCTTCTTATGGCTACACCTTC
TRBV30,TRBJ2-2,TRBD1,.,15,CAWMQDRGFNGELFF,TGTGCCTGGATGCAGGACAGGGGTTTTAACGGGGAGCTGTTTTTT
TRBV6-1,TRBJ2-1,TRBD2,few,14,CASSETSEYNEQFF,TGTGCCAGCAGTGAGACTAGCGAGTACAATGAGCAGTTCTTC
TRBV18,TRBJ2-7,.,.,13,CASSPRVFYEQYF,TGTGCCAGCTCACCCCGGGTTTTCTACGAGCAGTACTTC
TRBV4-1,TRBJ1-4,.,.,13,CASSGGVAEKLFF,TGCGCCAGCAGCGGGGGCGTGGCCGAAAAACTGTTTTTT
TRBV19,TRBJ1-2,.,.,17,CASSKSARPATNYGYTF,TGTGCCAGTAGTAAATCCGCCCGTCCGGCGACTAACTATGGCTACACCTTC
TRBV28,TRBJ1-5,.,.,17,CASSLRWGIISNQPQHF,TGTGCCAGCAGTTTACGGTGGGGGATAATTAGCAATCAGCCCCAGCATTTT
TRBV5-1,TRBJ2-7,TRBD2,once,14,CASSLAVAGDEQYF,TGCGCCAGCAGCTTGGCGGTAGCGGGGGACGAGCAGTACTTC
TRBV19,TRBJ2-3,.,.,14,CASRGHQLTDTQYF,TGTGCCAGTAGGGGACACCAACTCACAGATACGCAGTATTTT
TRBV6-5,TRBJ2-2,.,.,15,CASKGRALGTGELFF,TGTGCCAGCAAGGGACGGGCCCTTGGGACCGGGGAGCTGTTTTTT
TRBV2,TRBJ2-1,.,once,13,CASYEVLRVEQFF,TGTGCCAGTTACGAGGTCCTCCGGGTTGAGCAGTTCTTC
TRBV9,TRBJ1-2,.,.,14,CASSAYRSNYGYTF,TGTGCCAGCAGCGCCTACAGGTCTAACTATGGCTACACCTTC
TRBV13,TRBJ1-3,.,.,14,CASSLLGAGNTIYF,TGTGCCAGCAGCTTACTGGGGGCTGGAAACACCATATATTTT
TRBV19,TRBJ1-2,.,.,14,CASSALGEDYGYTF,TGTGCCAGTAGTGCTTTGGGTGAAGACTATGGCTACACCTTC
TRBV20-1,TRBJ2-1,.,.,10,CSAERNEQFF,TGCAGTGCGGAGAGGAATGAGCAGTTCTTC
TRBV18,TRBJ1-3,.,.,15,CASSPQGVSGNTIYF,TGTGCCAGCTCACCACAGGGGGTCTCTGGAAACACCATATATTTT
TRBV5-1,TRBJ1-2,.,.,14,CASSLAQDHYGYTF,TGCGCCAGCAGCTTGGCCCAAGATCATTATGGCTACACCTTC
TRBV29-1,TRBJ1-2,.,.,12,CSALDRSHGYTF,TGCAGCGCTTTGGACAGATCACATGGCTACACCTTC
TRBV24-1,TRBJ2-3,TRBD2,once,17,CATSDSGLAGRTDTQYF,TGTGCCACCAGTGACTCGGGACTAGCGGGGCGCACAGATACGCAGTATTTT
TRBV30,TRBJ2-6,.,.,14,CAWSHGAGANVLTF,TGTGCCTGGAGTCATGGGGCTGGGGCCAACGTCCTGACTTTC
TRBV7-9,TRBJ1-5,.,.,14,CASSATGLTQPQHF,TGTGCCAGCAGCGCCACAGGGCTAACTCAGCCCCAGCATTTT
TRBV6-5,TRBJ2-1,.,.,14,CASGWRTGGNEQFF,TGTGCCAGCGGTTGGCGGACCGGGGGCAATGAGCAGTTCTTC
TRBV3-1/TRBV3-2,TRBJ1-2,.,.,12,CASRSGGYGYTF,TGTGCCAGCAGATCGGGGGGGTATGGCTACACCTTC
TRBV18,TRBJ2-5,.,.,13,CASFRTVQETQYF,TGTGCCAGCTTTCGGACAGTGCAAGAGACCCAGTACTTC
TRBV19,TRBJ2-7,.,.,13,CASSMTGTYEQYF,TGTGCCAGTAGTATGACAGGAACCTACGAGCAGTACTTC
TRBV5-6,TRBJ2-5,.,.,19,CASSSGVSLAIIIKETQYF,TGTGCCAGCAGCTCAGGGGTCTCCCTGGCGATCATTATCAAAGAGACCCAGTACTTC
TRBV5-1,TRBJ2-2,TRBD2,.,14,CASSLRLAGGELFF,TGCGCCAGCAGCCTTAGACTAGCTGGCGGGGAGCTGTTTTTT
TRBV28,TRBJ1-2,TRBD1,.,15,CASREQGAMYYGYTF,TGTGCCAGCAGAGAACAGGGGGCGATGTACTATGGCTACACCTTC
TRBV7-8,TRBJ1-6,.,.,17,CASSTRQASSYNSPLHF,TGTGCCAGCAGCACTCGACAGGCAAGCTCCTATAATTCACCCCTCCACTTT
TRBV7-8,TRBJ1-1,.,.,14,CASSQILVNTEAFF,TGTGCCAGCAGCCAAATCCTGGTGAACACTGAAGCTTTCTTT
TRBV11-2,TRBJ1-2,.,.,14,CASSLGALVGGYTF,TGTGCCAGCAGCTTAGGGGCCCTAGTGGGTGGCTACACCTTC
TRBV2,TRBJ2-3,TRBD2,.,15,CANDRTSGSTDTQYF,TGTGCCAACGACCGGACTAGCGGGAGTACAGATACGCAGTATTTT
TRBV28,TRBJ1-4,TRBD1,.,16,CASKPPGTGGVEKLFF,TGTGCCAGCAAGCCTCCCGGGACAGGGGGGGTTGAAAAACTGTTTTTT
TRBV5-8,TRBJ1-6,.,.,14,CASSLEGINSPLHF,TGTGCCAGCAGCTTGGAGGGGATCAATTCACCCCTCCACTTT
TRBV5-6,TRBJ2-7,.,once,14,CASSLVGNADEQYF,TGTGCCAGCAGCCTGGTCGGGAACGCAGACGAGCAGTACTTC
TRBV3-1/TRBV3-2,TRBJ1-5,.,.,17,CASSQNSGRSGNQPQHF,TGTGCCAGCAGCCAGAATTCAGGGCGGAGTGGCAATCAGCCCCAGCATTTT
TRBV5-6,TRBJ2-5,.,.,16,CASSLARQWRKETQYF,TGTGCCAGCAGCTTGGCCCGTCAGTGGCGGAAAGAGACCCAGTACTTC
TRBV28,TRBJ2-3,.,.,13,CASSLWFADTQYF,TGTGCCAGCAGTTTATGGTTTGCAGATACGCAGTATTTT
TRBV5-4,TRBJ2-7,TRBD2,.,17,CASSLGTSGRRSYEQYF,TGTGCCAGCAGCTTAGGGACTAGCGGGAGAAGATCCTACGAGCAGTACTTC
TRBV28,TRBJ1-2,.,.,14,CASSLSLQLGGYTF,TGTGCCAGCAGTTTGAGTCTCCAACTGGGAGGCTACACCTTC
TRBV9,TRBJ1-4,TRBD1,.,14,CASSAGTAYEKLFF,TGTGCCAGCAGCGCCGGGACAGCTTACGAAAAACTGTTTTTT
TRBV28,TRBJ1-6,.,.,15,CASSWAGEGDSPLHF,TGTGCCAGCAGTTGGGCAGGGGAGGGAGATTCACCCCTCCACTTT
TRBV24-1,TRBJ2-3,TRBD2,once,14,CATNSGSFTDTQYF,TGTGCCACCAATAGCGGGAGCTTCACAGATACGCAGTATTTT
TRBV28,TRBJ1-1,.,.,12,CASGVLGMGAFF,TGTGCCAGCGGAGTGCTTGGGATGGGGGCTTTCTTT
TRBV10-2,TRBJ2-3,TRBD2,.,16,CASSDIAGGPPDTQYF,TGCGCCAGCAGTGACATAGCGGGGGGGCCCCCAGATACGCAGTATTTT
TRBV30,TRBJ2-4,.,.,15,CAWSVLSLTKNIQYF,TGTGCCTGGAGTGTACTTAGCCTGACGAAAAACATTCAGTACTTC
TRBV19,TRBJ2-5,TRBD1,.,14,CASSPTGGQETQYF,TGTGCCAGTAGCCCTACAGGGGGGCAAGAGACCCAGTACTTC